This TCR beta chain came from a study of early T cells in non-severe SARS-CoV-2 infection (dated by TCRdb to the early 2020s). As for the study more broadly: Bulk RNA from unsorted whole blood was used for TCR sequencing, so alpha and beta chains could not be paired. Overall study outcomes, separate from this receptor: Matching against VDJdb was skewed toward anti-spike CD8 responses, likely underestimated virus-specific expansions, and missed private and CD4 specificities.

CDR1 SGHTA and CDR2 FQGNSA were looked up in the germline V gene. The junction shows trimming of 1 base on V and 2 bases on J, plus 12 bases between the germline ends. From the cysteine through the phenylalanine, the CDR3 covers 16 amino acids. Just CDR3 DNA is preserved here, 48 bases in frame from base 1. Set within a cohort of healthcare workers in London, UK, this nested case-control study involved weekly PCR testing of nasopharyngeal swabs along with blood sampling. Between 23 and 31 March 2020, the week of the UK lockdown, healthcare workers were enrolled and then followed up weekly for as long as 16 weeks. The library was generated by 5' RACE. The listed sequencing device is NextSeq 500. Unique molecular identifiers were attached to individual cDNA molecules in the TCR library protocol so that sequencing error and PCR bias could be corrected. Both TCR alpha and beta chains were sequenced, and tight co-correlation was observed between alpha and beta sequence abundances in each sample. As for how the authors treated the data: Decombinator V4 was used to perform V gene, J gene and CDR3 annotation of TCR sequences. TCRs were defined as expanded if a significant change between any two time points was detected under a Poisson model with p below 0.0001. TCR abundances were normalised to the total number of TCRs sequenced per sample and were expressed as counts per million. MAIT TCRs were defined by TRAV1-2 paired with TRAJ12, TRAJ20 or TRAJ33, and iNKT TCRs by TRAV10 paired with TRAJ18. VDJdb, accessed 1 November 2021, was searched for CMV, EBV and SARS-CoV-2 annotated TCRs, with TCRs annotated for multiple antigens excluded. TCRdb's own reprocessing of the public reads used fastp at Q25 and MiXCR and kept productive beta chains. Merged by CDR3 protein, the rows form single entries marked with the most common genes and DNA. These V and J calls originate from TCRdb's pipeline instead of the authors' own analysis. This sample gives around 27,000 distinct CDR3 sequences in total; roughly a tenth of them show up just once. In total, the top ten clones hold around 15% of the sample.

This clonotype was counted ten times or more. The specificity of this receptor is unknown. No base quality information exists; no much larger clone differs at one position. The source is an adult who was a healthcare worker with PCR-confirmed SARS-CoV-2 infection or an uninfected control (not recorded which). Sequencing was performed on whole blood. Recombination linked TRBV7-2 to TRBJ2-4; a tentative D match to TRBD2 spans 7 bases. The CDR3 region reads CASSLVPGGSKNIQYF. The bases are TGTGCCAGCAGCTTAGTCCCGGGGGGCTCCAAAAACATTCAGTACTTC.